The subject of this entry is one T cell receptor (beta chain). The germline V gene encodes CDR1 SGHRS and CDR2 YFSETQ. V lost 3 bases and J lost 6; bases outside the gene matches: 0. CDR3 size: 12 residues. The source of the sample is a study of beta chain features in type 1 diabetes. The authors reverse transcribed all of the isolated RNA, so sequencing captured expressed TCRB transcripts. Assay used: immunoSEQ multiplex PCR; TCRdb lists only in-frame clones, some missing. The sample yields 120,000 to 150,000 clones, under 60% seen once. Sequencing was done on a sample of Tregs from blood. The TCR sequence derives from a man between 18 and 29 years old in good health. The V gene is TRBV5-1, the J gene TRBJ1-2; 9 bases align to TRBD1. CDR3 region: CASSWDRDGYTF. In DNA, the CDR3 is TGCGCCAGCAGCTGGGACAGGGATGGCTACACCTTC.